Below are 27 T cell receptor beta chains sequenced from a single sample in a study of blood T cells in healthy people across ages. Next came a second PCR, run for about 7 to 12 cycles, which used a sample-barcoded 5' primer along with a J-beta primer mix. TCRdb redid the calling of the 5' RACE reads with MiXCR, one entry per CDR3 protein. The repertoire has 550,000 to 700,000 distinct CDR3 sequences, roughly 28% of them found once; the top ten carry around a sixth. The sequenced sample was blood. These receptors originate from a woman between 65 and 79 years old in good health.

This clonotype has just a few counts. This sequence joins TRBV4-2 and TRBJ2-2; perhaps TRBD2 as D (6 bases). The CDR3 extends over 18 amino acids. Germline V gene lookup returns CDR1 LGHNA and CDR2 YNFKEQ. V dropped 1 base and J dropped 0 bases, with 15 bases sitting between them. The chain's CDR3 is CASSQARGAGTNTGELFF. DNA of the CDR3: TGTGCCAGCAGCCAAGCTCGAGGGGCGGGGACGAACACCGGGGAGCTGTTTTTT.

The J gene is TRBJ2-5, the V gene TRBV28; D possibly corresponds to TRBD1 (6 bases). The J call may be incorrect, as the DNA end agrees better with TRBJ2-7. CDR3 size: 14 residues. Germline V gene sequence: CDR1 MDHEN, CDR2 SYDVKM. CDR3 residues: CASSLWDTPYEQYF. The CDR3 coding sequence is TGTGCCAGCAGCCTTTGGGACACCCCCTACGAGCAGTACTTC.

This clonotype was observed a handful of times. Given a much more abundant clone one base away, this may be a read error. The V and J genes are TRBV6-6 and TRBJ1-4; D is perhaps TRBD1 (6 bases). CDR1 and CDR2 (germline): MNHNY, SVGAGI (reference sequence). The CDR3 has 16 residues. CDR3 region: CASSYSPRGLNERLFF. In DNA, the CDR3 is TGTGCCAGCAGTTACTCCCCTCGGGGGCTGAATGAAAGACTGTTTTTT.

The V call is TRBV7-9, the J call TRBJ2-5; TRBD2 aligns across 12 bases. The CDR3 extends over 16 amino acids. Germline CDR1 reads SEHNR; CDR2 reads FQNEAQ (reference sequence). The V gene end was trimmed by 4 bases and the J gene end by 4 bases; junction bases not matched to a gene: 7. The CDR3 coding sequence is TGTGCCAGCAGCTCCCCTAGCGGGGGGGCCGGAGAGACCCAGTACTTC. This translates into CASSSPSGGAGETQYF.

The chain carries TRBV6-1 and TRBJ2-5; 10 bases line up with TRBD1. The V and J ends lost 6 bases and 1 base, in that order; junction bases with no gene match: 11. CDR1 and CDR2 from the germline V gene are MNHNS and SASEGT. This CDR3 contains 17 residues. The CDR3 DNA reads as TGTGCCAGCAGCCGACACTCGACAGGGGGCACCCAAGAGACCCAGTACTTC. Translation gives CASSRHSTGGTQETQYF.

There are a few counts of this clonotype. V and J are TRBV11-2 and TRBJ2-3; D ambiguous. CDR3 size: 11 residues. V was shortened by 5 bases and J by 6 bases, with 6 bases between the two germline ends. Germline CDR1 reads SGHAT; CDR2 reads FQNNGV. For the CDR3, the DNA is TGTGCCAGCAGCGCCTGGGATACGCAGTATTTT. This encodes CASSAWDTQYF.

This clonotype was recorded a few times. This chain connects TRBV20-1 to TRBJ1-6, with 8 nucleotides matching TRBD1. Trimming took 6 bases from V and 4 from J; bases not matched to a gene: 11. The CDR3 runs 16 residues. Germline V gives CDR1 DFQATT, CDR2 SNEGSKA (reference sequence). The CDR3 sequence is CSAPRTGRGYNSPLHF. CDR3 DNA: TGCAGTGCCCCTCGGACAGGGAGAGGGTATAATTCACCCCTCCACTTT.

This clonotype showed up just a few times. This chain uses TRBV29-1 with TRBJ2-6, with 7 positions matching TRBD2. Germline values: CDR1 SQVTM, CDR2 ANQGSEA. V gave up 6 bases and J gave up 0 bases; unmatched junction bases: 5. The CDR3 covers 15 residues. Here the CDR3 DNA reads TGCAGCGTCGTCCCGGGGGGCTCTGGGGCCAACGTCCTGACTTTC. It codes for CSVVPGGSGANVLTF.

The table lists this clonotype with many counts. The CDR3 nucleotides read TGCAGTGCCCTAACAAACGAGCAGTACTTC. This codes for CSALTNEQYF. V and J are TRBV20-1 and TRBJ2-7; D uncertain. CDR1 is DFQATT and CDR2 is SNEGSKA in the germline V gene (reference sequence). The CDR3 sequence is 10 residues long. Trimming removed 6 bases from V and 5 bases from J, with 8 bases in between.

This clonotype was counted a few times. This chain connects TRBV5-6 to TRBJ1-2; 7 bases align to TRBD1. Germline V gene sequence: CDR1 SGHDT, CDR2 YYEEEE. Trimming took 4 bases from V and 4 from J; bases not matched to a gene: 10. There are 15 residues in the CDR3. CDR3 nucleotide sequence: TGTGCCAGCAGCATAGGGGACAGAAACAGCTATGGCTACACCTTC. Protein sequence: CASSIGDRNSYGYTF.

The V and J genes are TRBV7-2 and TRBJ1-3; D not resolved. Germline V CDR1 and CDR2: SGHTA, FQGNSA. The CDR3 spans 17 residues. V was clipped by 1 base and J by 2 bases, with 15 bases between them. CDR3 coding DNA: TGTGCCAGCAGCTTAGGATCGGCGACAAGGACTGGAAACACCATATATTTT. This translates into CASSLGSATRTGNTIYF.

This clonotype turned up a few times. The chain combines TRBV2 with TRBJ2-2; D uncertain. Trimming shortened V by 2 bases and J by 4 bases, and 11 bases separated the two germline ends. Germline CDR1 is SNHLY and CDR2 is FYNNEI. CDR3 length: 15 residues. The CDR3 coding sequence is TGTGCCAGCAGTGAATACGGCAGAGGCACCGGGGAGCTGTTTTTT. Translation gives CASSEYGRGTGELFF.

The chain recombines TRBV5-5 with TRBJ2-2; D is uncertain. Germline V gives CDR1 SGHKS, CDR2 YYEKEE (reference sequence). This CDR3 is 14 amino acids long. V was pared by 4 bases and J by 6 bases, with 13 bases between. The CDR3: CASSPNHGAGELFF. CDR3 bases: TGTGCCAGCAGCCCCAACCATGGCGCCGGGGAGCTGTTTTTT.

The rearrangement joins TRBV7-9 to TRBJ1-1, with D perhaps TRBD1 (6 bases). V was clipped by 5 bases and J by 3 bases, with 13 bases between them. The CDR3 is made up of 14 amino acids. The V gene's germline CDR1 is SEHNR and CDR2 FQNEAQ (reference sequence). Written as DNA, the CDR3 is TGTGCCAGCAGCGTAACAGGGATTGACACTGAAGCTTTCTTT. The encoded protein is CASSVTGIDTEAFF.

Only a few counts were recorded for this clonotype. V is TRBV10-3 and J is TRBJ2-5; 8 nucleotides agree with TRBD2. CDR3 length equals 15 residues. Germline trimming cut 7 bases from V and 1 base from J; bases unmatched to any gene: 8. From germline, CDR1 is ENHRY and CDR2 SYGVKD. The CDR3 sequence is CAIKGSGAGQETQYF. The CDR3 DNA sequence: TGTGCCATCAAAGGTAGCGGGGCGGGCCAAGAGACCCAGTACTTC.

This chain connects TRBV5-1 to TRBJ2-2, with TRBD1 as a possible D gene (6 bases). V lost 6 bases and J lost 4, with 10 bases in between. Germline V gene data show CDR1 as SGHRS and CDR2 as YFSETQ. The CDR3 consists of 13 residues. This CDR3 reads CASTVGGTGELFF. The DNA of the CDR3 is TGCGCCAGCACCGTAGGGGGCACCGGGGAGCTGTTTTTT.

In its sample, this clonotype was seen a few times. J is TRBJ2-2 and V is TRBV12-3 or TRBV12-4; 9 bases align to TRBD2. The junction had 6 bases not matched to a gene; V was cut back by 6 bases and J by 1 base. This CDR3 is built from 16 residues. CDR3 sequence reads: CASRMRGGRNTGELFF. The CDR3 nucleotides are TGTGCCAGCAGGATGCGGGGGGGCAGGAACACCGGGGAGCTGTTTTTT.

The chain carries TRBV4-3 and TRBJ1-2; D is uncertain. The germline V gene has CDR1 LGHNA and CDR2 YSLEER. The CDR3 has 15 residues. V lost 0 bases and J lost 4, with 12 bases in between. The CDR3 nucleotides are TGCGCCAGCAGCCAAGAGGCCCCTCCCAGCTATGGCTACACCTTC. Encoded protein: CASSQEAPPSYGYTF.

This clonotype was seen more than once but under ten times. The V and J genes are TRBV4-3 and TRBJ1-5, with unresolved D. The germline V and J ends were trimmed by 4 bases and 1 base, with 8 bases remaining between them. The CDR3 has 14 residues. Germline assignment: CDR1 LGHNA and CDR2 YSLEER. CDR3: CASSRERSNQPQHF. For the CDR3, the DNA is TGCGCCAGCAGCCGGGAGAGAAGCAATCAGCCCCAGCATTTT.

This clonotype was counted a few times. CDR3 bases: TGTGCCAGCAGTCCCCCTAGCGTCTATCCCTACGAGCAGTACTTC. Translated, it gives CASSPPSVYPYEQYF. The V gene is TRBV12-3 or TRBV12-4, the J gene TRBJ2-7, with D tentatively TRBD2 (6 bases). V was clipped by 5 bases and J by 2 bases, with 16 bases between them. This CDR3 spans 15 amino acids.

The rearrangement joins TRBV5-1 to TRBJ1-1; the D gene is possibly TRBD1 (5 bases). With 5 bases removed from V and 7 bases from J, the gap between germline ends came to 12 bases. Germline-derived CDR1 and CDR2 are SGHRS and YFSETQ. This CDR3 has 12 residues. CDR3 amino acids: CASSRGEFEAFF. CDR3 DNA sequence: TGCGCCAGCAGTCGGGGGGAATTTGAAGCTTTCTTT.

This chain joins TRBV6-5 and TRBJ1-1; D ambiguous. The V end lost 8 bases, the J end lost 3 bases, and 7 bases lay between the germline ends. CDR3 length: 11 residues. Germline V gene lookup returns CDR1 MNHEY and CDR2 SVGAGI. The CDR3 here is CASVGYTEAFF. The CDR3 bases are TGTGCCAGCGTGGGTTACACTGAAGCTTTCTTT.

This clonotype was found a few times. V gene TRBV2 combines with J gene TRBJ2-2; no reliable D call. The ends were cut back, 8 bases at V and 4 bases at J, with 11 bases in the middle. The CDR3 runs 13 residues. Germline V gene sequence: CDR1 SNHLY, CDR2 FYNNEI. DNA for the CDR3: TGTGCCAGCCGGGCCTCCTCCACCGGGGAGCTGTTTTTT. This gives the protein CASRASSTGELFF.

This clonotype has a handful of counts. V gene TRBV19 combines with J gene TRBJ1-2, with D possibly being TRBD1 (6 bases). CDR1 is LNHDA and CDR2 is SQIVND in the germline V gene (reference sequence). V was shortened by 5 bases and J by 3 bases, with 13 bases between the two germline ends. CDR3 length equals 14 residues. In DNA form, the CDR3 reads TGTGCCAGTAGTCCACAGGGAGAGTACTATGGCTACACCTTC. It is translated as CASSPQGEYYGYTF. Full variable domain (rest looked up from reference TRBV19 and TRBJ1-2): DGGITQSPKYLFRKEGQNVTLSCEQNLNHDAMYWYRQDPGQGLRLIYYSQIVNDFQKGDIAEGYSVSREKKESFPLTVTSAQKNPTAFYLCASSPQGEYYGYTFGSGTRLTVV.

This clonotype was detected a few times. V gene TRBV7-8 combines with J gene TRBJ2-2, with 10 bases identical to TRBD2. The junction had 6 bases not matched to a gene; V was cut back by 5 bases and J by 0 bases. There are 17 residues in the CDR3. Per the germline V gene, CDR1 is SGHVS and CDR2 is FQNEAQ. CDR3 nucleotides: TGTGCCAGCAGCCAGCGGGGGGGGGTCTCGAACACCGGGGAGCTGTTTTTT. It yields the protein CASSQRGGVSNTGELFF.

A remark on this clonotype: The missing conserved phenylalanine or tryptophan at the end of this CDR3 makes a read error likely. The V and J genes are TRBV24-1 and TRBJ2-5; TRBD2 matches 10 bases. The better agreement between TRBJ2-1 and the DNA end casts doubt on the J call. CDR1 and CDR2 from the germline V gene are KGHDR and SFDVKD. The CDR3 is 16 residues long. DNA for the CDR3: TGTGCCACCAGTGACCCTGGGAGCGGGGGGGCCAATGAGCAGTTCTCC. Translation: CATSDPGSGGANEQFS.

The V gene is TRBV6-6, the J gene TRBJ1-1; 7 bases match TRBD1. The V and J ends lost 6 bases and 0 bases, in that order; junction bases with no gene match: 4. The CDR3 has 14 residues. Per the germline V gene, CDR1 is MNHNY and CDR2 is SVGAGI (reference sequence). The CDR3 DNA reads as TGTGCCAGCAGAAGACAGGGCGTGAACACTGAAGCTTTCTTT. Translating gives CASRRQGVNTEAFF.